The 25 T cell receptor beta chains below were found in one sample sequenced in a study of beta chain features in type 1 diabetes. Every isolated RNA sample was fully reverse transcribed, so sequencing captured expressed TCRB transcripts. Sequenced by immunoSEQ multiplex PCR; TCRdb stores in-frame clones only, minus some. The table records a few hundred thousand clones, about 15% of them present only once. Source material: naive CD4+ T cells from blood. All receptors derive from a man aged 25-45 years in good health.

The rearrangement links TRBV28 to TRBJ1-1; D is undetermined. Germline V gene data show CDR1 as MDHEN and CDR2 as SYDVKM. The V end was cut by 6 bases, the J end by 1 base, with 12 bases between. This CDR3 region has 14 residues. As DNA, the CDR3 is TGTGCCAGCAGGCCTGGAGGCTGGAACACTGAAGCTTTCTTT. Encoded protein: CASRPGGWNTEAFF.

Notes on this clone: Other DNA sequences in this specimen translate into the identical CDR3. The V and J genes are TRBV5-1 and TRBJ2-3; no reliable D call. V dropped 2 bases and J dropped 2 bases, with 3 bases sitting between them. The CDR3 is 12 amino acids. Germline V gene data show CDR1 as SGHRS and CDR2 as YFSETQ. The CDR3, as DNA: TGCGCCAGCAGCTTAATCACAGATACGCAGTATTTT. This codes for CASSLITDTQYF.

The genes are TRBV30 and TRBJ1-1, with D unclear. Deletions cut 0 bases from V and 12 bases from J, with 14 bases between. Germline CDR1 and CDR2: GTSNPN and SVGIG (reference sequence). The CDR3 runs to 12 residues. The CDR3 is CAWSVLTRQTFF. The CDR3 DNA follows: TGTGCCTGGAGTGTTTTGACGCGTCAAACTTTCTTT.

The chain uses TRBV18 and TRBJ2-1; the D is unclear. The CDR3 has 12 amino acids. The V end was cut by 4 bases, the J end by 4 bases, with 5 bases between. CDR1 is KGHSH and CDR2 is LQKENI in the germline V gene. CDR3 in amino acids: CASSRRYNEQFF. As DNA, the CDR3 is TGTGCCAGCTCACGGCGGTACAATGAGCAGTTCTTC.

This clone was detected a few times. The CDR3 protein is CASSPDRGGEQYV. The CDR3 DNA is TGTGCCAGCTCACCGGACAGAGGTGGCGAGCAGTACGTC. The chain joins TRBV18 to TRBJ2-7; tentatively, D is TRBD1 (6 bases). Trimming stripped 3 bases from V and 6 bases from J, with 12 bases between. The germline CDR1 and CDR2 sequences are KGHSH and LQKENI. The length of the CDR3 is 13 residues.

To note about this clone: Other DNA sequences of this sample code for an identical CDR3. The genes are TRBV18 and TRBJ1-1; the match to TRBD1 covers 7 bases. Trimming cost V 3 bases and J 0 bases; bases outside gene matches: 1. Per germline, CDR1 KGHSH and CDR2 LQKENI. This CDR3 is built from 14 residues. This CDR3 is CASSPTGLNTEAFF. Here the CDR3 DNA reads TGTGCCAGCTCACCGACAGGGCTGAACACTGAAGCTTTCTTT.

This clone was observed many times. The V call is TRBV9, the J call TRBJ2-5, with 8 bases matching TRBD1. CDR3 length: 14 residues. V was clipped by 0 bases and J by 5 bases; unmatched bases: 3. Germline V lookup: CDR1 SGDLS, CDR2 YYNGEE. Here the CDR3 reads CASSVDRGTETQYF. CDR3 bases: TGTGCCAGCAGCGTAGACAGGGGGACGGAGACCCAGTACTTC.

The chain carries TRBV7-8 and TRBJ1-1; the D is unclear. Trimming took 1 base from V and 4 from J, leaving 10 bases between them. The V gene's germline CDR1 is SGHVS and CDR2 FQNEAQ. The CDR3 loop spans 14 amino acids. The CDR3 reads CASSLGPTSTEAFF. The CDR3 region has the DNA TGTGCCAGCAGCTTAGGGCCGACCAGCACTGAAGCTTTCTTT.

The chain combines TRBV30 with TRBJ2-2, with 7 bases fitting TRBD2. V trimming: 0 bases; J trimming: 5 bases; junction bases outside the gene matches: 3. The CDR3 totals 14 residues. The germline CDR1 and CDR2 sequences are GTSNPN and SVGIG (reference sequence). This chain's CDR3 is CAWSVREDTGELFF. In DNA, the CDR3 is TGTGCCTGGAGTGTCCGGGAGGATACCGGGGAGCTGTTTTTT.

The V and J genes are TRBV5-1 and TRBJ2-7; D tentatively reads TRBD1 or TRBD2 (5 bases each). The CDR3 contains 14 residues. V was cut by 3 bases and J by 1 base, with 11 bases left in between. Germline CDR1 is SGHRS and CDR2 is YFSETQ. This CDR3 reads CASSSGTSSYEQYF. The CDR3 coding sequence is TGCGCCAGCAGCTCCGGGACGTCGTCCTACGAGCAGTACTTC. The entire variable domain, with the rest obtained from reference TRBV5-1 and TRBJ2-7, is as follows: KAGVTQTPRYLIKTRGQQVTLSCSPISGHRSVSWYQQTPGQGLQFLFEYFSETQRNKGNFPGRFSGRQFSNSRSEMNVSTLELGDSALYLCASSSGTSSYEQYFGPGTRLTVT.

The CDR3 DNA reads TGTGCCAGCAGCTTAACAAGCGCGGGGGAGACCCAGTACTTC. It encodes CASSLTSAGETQYF. The V gene is TRBV7-2, the J gene TRBJ2-5; perhaps TRBD2 as D (6 bases). The germline V and J ends were trimmed by 2 bases and 5 bases, with 12 bases remaining between them. The CDR3 loop spans 14 amino acids. The V gene's germline CDR1 is SGHTA and CDR2 FQGNSA. Full variable domain (missing parts from reference TRBV7-2 and TRBJ2-5): GAGVSQSPSNKVTEKGKDVELRCDPISGHTALYWYRQSLGQGLEFLIYFQGNSAPDKSGLPSDRFSAERTGGSVSTLTIQRTQQEDSAVYLCASSLTSAGETQYFGPGTRLLVL.

The genes are TRBV5-6 and TRBJ2-6, with D hard to call. Germline lookup yields CDR1 SGHDT and CDR2 YYEEEE. Deletions cut 6 bases from V and 1 base from J, with 11 bases between. This CDR3 comprises 15 residues. The CDR3 region is CASKMLWSGANVLTF. DNA of the CDR3: TGTGCCAGCAAGATGCTTTGGTCTGGGGCCAACGTCCTGACTTTC.

The table lists this clone with a few counts. CDR3 amino acids: CASSRPGLAINEQFF. CDR3 bases: TGTGCCAGCTCACGACCGGGACTAGCGATTAATGAGCAGTTCTTC. The chain links TRBV18 to TRBJ2-1; 10 bases align to TRBD2. V lost 4 bases to trimming and J lost 7 bases; unmatched junction nucleotides: 7. This CDR3 has 15 amino acids. Germline V gene data show CDR1 as KGHSH and CDR2 as LQKENI.

This clone appeared a few times. The V gene is TRBV7-2, the J gene TRBJ2-5; D possibly corresponds to TRBD2 (7 bases). Germline-derived CDR1 and CDR2 are SGHTA and FQGNSA. The CDR3 is made up of 18 amino acids. V was shortened by 5 bases and J by 1 base, with 23 bases between the two germline ends. CDR3 protein: CASSPGGFRGGLQETQYF. CDR3 nucleotides: TGTGCCAGCAGCCCGGGGGGATTCCGCGGGGGCCTCCAAGAGACCCAGTACTTC.

This rearrangement joins TRBV10-3 to TRBJ2-3; 11 nucleotides match TRBD2. J was trimmed by 1 base and V by 6 bases; bases with no gene match: 0. CDR1 and CDR2 (germline): ENHRY, SYGVKD. The CDR3 covers 14 residues. CDR3 nucleotides: TGTGCCATCAGGACTAGCGGGGGCACAGATACGCAGTATTTT. This sequence encodes CAIRTSGGTDTQYF.

This clone occurred many times. The genes are TRBV19 and TRBJ1-6; 7 bases fit TRBD1. This CDR3 has 12 amino acids. V was pared by 7 bases and J by 7 bases, with 1 base of the junction left unmatched. Germline V gene sequence: CDR1 LNHDA, CDR2 SQIVND (reference sequence). In DNA form, the CDR3 reads TGTGCCAGTAAGGACAGGAATTCACCCCTCCACTTT. Its protein product is CASKDRNSPLHF.

This chain uses TRBV6-1 with TRBJ2-1, with D unclear. CDR3 length: 13 residues. Trimming shortened V by 3 bases and J by 5 bases, and 8 bases separated the two germline ends. Per the germline V gene, CDR1 is MNHNS and CDR2 is SASEGT. The CDR3 bases are TGTGCCAGCAGTGACAGACTCAACAATGAGCAGTTCTTC. Translation: CASSDRLNNEQFF.

The chain is built from TRBV7-2 and TRBJ2-3, with TRBD1 identical over 9 bases. After removal of 5 bases from V and 3 bases from J, the junction contained 6 bases not matched to a gene. The CDR3 runs to 15 residues. Germline CDR1 SGHTA, CDR2 FQGNSA. The chain's CDR3 is CASSIWTGVTDTQYF. In DNA, the CDR3 is TGTGCCAGCAGCATCTGGACAGGGGTGACAGATACGCAGTATTTT.

This clone was counted only a few times. V is TRBV15 and J is TRBJ2-1, with TRBD2 matching over 12 bases. Germline-derived CDR1 and CDR2 are LNHNV and YYDKDF (reference sequence). With V trimmed by 3 bases and J by 4 bases, 4 bases remained unmatched. This CDR3 comprises 16 residues. The CDR3 DNA reads as TGTGCCACCAGCAGTGACGGACTAGCGGGATACAATGAGCAGTTCTTC. Translation gives CATSSDGLAGYNEQFF.

The genes are TRBV29-1 and TRBJ2-7, with D perhaps matching TRBD1 or TRBD2 (7 bases each). The V end was cut by 5 bases, the J end by 2 bases, with 25 bases between. The CDR3 extends over 17 amino acids. CDR1 is SQVTM and CDR2 is ANQGSEA in the germline V gene. The CDR3 sequence is CSVRGRGRIEGPYEQYV. Here the CDR3 DNA reads TGCAGCGTTCGGGGGAGGGGGCGCATCGAAGGGCCCTACGAGCAGTACGTC.

This clone occurred a few times. This chain connects TRBV25-1 to TRBJ2-2; perhaps TRBD2 as D (6 bases). The CDR3 covers 13 residues. Trimming removed 2 bases from V and 6 bases from J, with 7 bases in between. The germline V gene has CDR1 MGHDK and CDR2 SYGVNS. CDR3 DNA: TGTGCCAGCAGTGAACCGGGGGCCGGGGAGCTGTTTTTT. This sequence encodes CASSEPGAGELFF.

This clone came up once. The chain joins TRBV4-2 to TRBJ2-3; 10 bases match TRBD2. The CDR3 contains 16 residues. Germline lookup yields CDR1 LGHNA and CDR2 YNFKEQ. The junction had 3 bases not matched to a gene; V was cut back by 0 bases and J by 3 bases. CDR3 protein: CASSQDASGRTDTQYF. In DNA, the CDR3 is TGTGCCAGCAGCCAAGATGCTAGCGGGAGAACAGATACGCAGTATTTT.

This clone was recorded a few times. V usage is TRBV7-9 and J usage is TRBJ2-7; the D is unclear. CDR3 length: 11 residues. The ends were cut back, 1 base at V and 6 bases at J, with 4 bases in the middle. Germline CDR1 is SEHNR and CDR2 is FQNEAQ (reference sequence). CDR3: CASSLESEQYF. CDR3 DNA sequence: TGTGCCAGCAGCTTAGAGAGCGAGCAGTACTTC.

A few counts support this clone. The V and J genes are TRBV7-2 and TRBJ1-5; 9 bases match TRBD1. The CDR3 contains 14 residues. V shed 4 bases, J shed 7 bases, and the junction held 5 bases outside the gene matches. Germline CDR1 is SGHTA and CDR2 is FQGNSA. CDR3: CASSSRTGDQPQHF. CDR3 DNA: TGTGCCAGCAGCTCAAGGACAGGGGACCAGCCCCAGCATTTT.

This clone was seen more than once but under ten times. The rearrangement joins TRBV7-2 to TRBJ2-3; no clear D. CDR3 size: 15 residues. Trimming pared 3 bases from V and 2 bases from J, leaving 12 bases between. CDR1 and CDR2 from the germline V gene are SGHTA and FQGNSA. CDR3 nucleotides: TGTGCCAGCAGCTTGGGCGGCAGTTTCACAGATACGCAGTATTTT. It is translated as CASSLGGSFTDTQYF.